The 20 T cell receptor beta chains below all came from one sample that was sequenced in a study of shared clonotypes between healthy human individuals. Positive CCR7 selection of CD45RO-negative cells yielded the naive CD8 cells, and terminally differentiated effector memory CD45RA+ cells were excluded. Using immunoSEQ multiplex PCR, the repertoire was profiled, and TCRdb retains in-frame clones only, with some absent. The data hold about 610,000 clones, with approximately 96% observed a single time. Sequencing input: naive CD8+ T cells sorted from blood. The receptor source for this set is a woman in her twenties or thirties in good health.

The J gene is TRBJ1-2, the V gene TRBV11-2; 8 bases match TRBD1. Germline V gene sequence: CDR1 SGHAT, CDR2 FQNNGV. This CDR3 has 17 amino acids. J gave up 1 base and V 0 bases, and 7 bases lay outside the gene matches. The CDR3 loop reads CASSLDRGTGNNYGYTF. DNA of the CDR3: TGTGCCAGCAGCTTAGATAGAGGGACAGGCAATAACTATGGCTACACCTTC.

CDR3 sequence reads: CASSSTNDQPQHF. As DNA, the CDR3 is TGTGCCAGCAGTTCCACAAACGACCAGCCCCAGCATTTT. This chain connects TRBV6-6 to TRBJ1-5; D is unresolved. The germline gives CDR1 MNHNY, CDR2 SVGAGI (reference sequence). The ends were cut back, 4 bases at V and 7 bases at J, with 11 bases in the middle. CDR3 size: 13 residues.

For this clone: Other DNA sequences of this sample code for an identical CDR3. The gene calls are TRBV27 and TRBJ2-1, with D unclear. Per the germline V gene, CDR1 is MNHEY and CDR2 is SMNVEV (reference sequence). The CDR3 consists of 13 residues. V was trimmed by 0 bases and J by 5 bases, leaving 5 bases between them. The CDR3, as DNA: TGTGCCAGCAGTTTATCCAGTAACAATGAGCAGTTCTTC. As protein: CASSLSSNNEQFF.

V gene TRBV5-1 combines with J gene TRBJ2-5, with D perhaps TRBD2 (5 bases). The CDR3 has 15 amino acids. V lost 5 bases and J 2 bases, leaving 16 bases between the germline ends. The germline V gene has CDR1 SGHRS and CDR2 YFSETQ. CDR3 bases: TGCGCCAGCAGTCCGTCCACTAGGTCTCAAGAGACCCAGTACTTC. It yields the protein CASSPSTRSQETQYF.

Turning to this clone: Different DNA sequences within this sample yield the same CDR3. This chain connects TRBV27 to TRBJ2-2, with unresolved D. CDR3 length: 13 residues. From germline, CDR1 is MNHEY and CDR2 SMNVEV (reference sequence). Trimming stripped 0 bases from V and 1 base from J, with 0 bases between. The chain's CDR3 is CASSLSNTGELFF. Written as DNA, the CDR3 is TGTGCCAGCAGTTTATCGAACACCGGGGAGCTGTTTTTT.

V gene TRBV27 combines with J gene TRBJ2-3, with D perhaps matching TRBD2 (6 bases). Germline assignment: CDR1 MNHEY and CDR2 SMNVEV (reference sequence). This CDR3 region has 14 residues. Between the trimmed V and J ends, which lost 4 bases and 1 base, there was a span of 9 bases. CDR3 nucleotides: TGTGCCAGCAGTTCCTGGAGGGGCACAGATACGCAGTATTTT. It is translated as CASSSWRGTDTQYF.

The chain couples TRBV10-1 to TRBJ2-7; possibly TRBD2 for D (6 bases). This CDR3 is 15 amino acids long. The ends were cut back, 4 bases at V and 1 base at J, with 14 bases in the middle. Germline-derived CDR1 and CDR2 are WNHNN and SYGVQD (reference sequence). CDR3 bases: TGCGCCAGCAGTGCGTTCGGGGGAAGTTCCTACGAGCAGTACTTC. This gives the protein CASSAFGGSSYEQYF.

This chain connects TRBV4-1 to TRBJ1-5, with D perhaps TRBD1 (5 bases). CDR1 MGHRA and CDR2 YSYEKL come from the germline V gene. The CDR3 contains 14 residues. Trimming stripped 1 base from V and 6 bases from J, with 10 bases between. DNA for the CDR3: TGCGCCAGCAGCCAAGTATGGGGGGGTCAGCCCCAGCATTTT. This gives the protein CASSQVWGGQPQHF.

The CDR3 loop reads CASSETTSGGHTDTQYF. The CDR3 nucleotides are TGTGCCAGCAGTGAGACGACTAGCGGGGGACACACAGATACGCAGTATTTT. The V gene is TRBV2, the J gene TRBJ2-3, with 12 bases that match TRBD2. This CDR3 region has 17 residues. V lost 3 bases, J lost 2 bases, and 6 bases stayed unmatched. The V gene's germline CDR1 is SNHLY and CDR2 FYNNEI.

This chain links TRBV7-9 with TRBJ1-1, with D tentatively TRBD1 (5 bases). V dropped 5 bases and J dropped 0 bases, with 19 bases sitting between them. The CDR3 runs to 17 residues. The V gene's germline CDR1 is SEHNR and CDR2 FQNEAQ (reference sequence). CDR3 nucleotides: TGTGCCAGCAGCCCTACGCCAAGGGGCCTCATGAACACTGAAGCTTTCTTT. This translates into CASSPTPRGLMNTEAFF.

This sequence joins TRBV19 and TRBJ1-2; D might be TRBD1 (5 bases). Germline CDR1 LNHDA, CDR2 SQIVND (reference sequence). Trimming pared 4 bases from V and 4 bases from J, leaving 16 bases between. The CDR3 consists of 15 residues. The CDR3, as DNA: TGTGCCAGTAGTACTTACACAGGCGACTCCTATGGCTACACCTTC. Encoded protein: CASSTYTGDSYGYTF.

The chain carries TRBV19 and TRBJ2-7, with 7 nucleotides matching TRBD1. This CDR3 contains 14 residues. From germline, CDR1 is LNHDA and CDR2 SQIVND (reference sequence). V trimming: 7 bases; J trimming: 5 bases; junction bases outside the gene matches: 11. CDR3 protein: CASTPRDSQHEQYF. CDR3 nucleotide sequence: TGTGCCAGTACCCCTCGGGACAGTCAGCACGAGCAGTACTTC. Full variable domain (rest looked up from reference TRBV19 and TRBJ2-7): DGGITQSPKYLFRKEGQNVTLSCEQNLNHDAMYWYRQDPGQGLRLIYYSQIVNDFQKGDIAEGYSVSREKKESFPLTVTSAQKNPTAFYLCASTPRDSQHEQYFGPGTRLTVT.

The chain couples TRBV29-1 to TRBJ1-1; 10 nucleotides match TRBD1. V dropped 6 bases and J dropped 4; count of bases not matched to a gene: 8. The germline V gene encodes CDR1 SQVTM and CDR2 ANQGSEA. The CDR3 has 14 amino acids. CDR3 protein: CSVGPGQGITEAFF. The CDR3 DNA is TGCAGCGTGGGACCGGGACAGGGGATCACTGAAGCTTTCTTT.

The chain recombines TRBV19 with TRBJ2-2; TRBD1 or TRBD2 may be the D gene (5 bases each). The CDR3 runs 16 residues. In germline, CDR1 is LNHDA, CDR2 SQIVND (reference sequence). V was shortened by 2 bases and J by 3 bases, with 13 bases between the two germline ends. CDR3 region: CASSIRGAEHTGELFF. CDR3 DNA sequence: TGTGCCAGTAGTATAAGGGGAGCGGAACACACCGGGGAGCTGTTTTTT.

The chain uses TRBV7-3 and TRBJ2-7, with TRBD2 matching 10 bases. Germline loops: CDR1 SGHTA, CDR2 FQGTGA. V gave up 2 bases and J gave up 3 bases; unmatched junction bases: 10. This CDR3 region has 17 residues. The CDR3, as DNA: TGTGCCAGCAGCTTAGCCGGAGGGCTAGCGGGAGACTACGAGCAGTACTTC. Amino acids: CASSLAGGLAGDYEQYF.

J is TRBJ2-2 and V is TRBV13; 7 bases match TRBD2. This CDR3 has 15 amino acids. Germline values: CDR1 PRHDT, CDR2 FYEKMQ (reference sequence). Germline trimming cut 3 bases from V and 0 bases from J; bases unmatched to any gene: 1. The CDR3 region has the DNA TGTGCCAGCAGCTTGCGGGAGACGAACACCGGGGAGCTGTTTTTT. Amino acid sequence: CASSLRETNTGELFF. The full variable domain, rest sourced from reference TRBV13 and TRBJ2-2, is AAGVIQSPRHLIKEKRETATLKCYPIPRHDTVYWYQQGPGQDPQFLISFYEKMQSDKGSIPDRFSAQQFSDYHSELNMSSLELGDSALYFCASSLRETNTGELFFGEGSRLTVL.

The chain combines TRBV6-5 with TRBJ2-5; D gene unclear. The germline V gene encodes CDR1 MNHEY and CDR2 SVGAGI. The CDR3 consists of 13 residues. V lost 3 bases and J lost 5, with 10 bases in between. This CDR3 reads CASSYTQAETQYF. CDR3 coding DNA: TGTGCCAGCAGTTATACTCAGGCGGAGACCCAGTACTTC.

The chain recombines TRBV2 with TRBJ2-7; D is unclear. Germline V gives CDR1 SNHLY, CDR2 FYNNEI. Trimming pared 5 bases from V and 4 bases from J, leaving 6 bases between. This CDR3 contains 11 residues. CDR3 sequence reads: CASSTLYEQYF. The CDR3 nucleotides read TGTGCCAGCAGTACCCTTTACGAGCAGTACTTC.

The chain recombines TRBV11-2 with TRBJ2-2, with 8 bases identical to TRBD2. The CDR3 runs 16 residues. CDR1 is SGHAT and CDR2 is FQNNGV in the germline V gene. The trim removed 1 base at V and 7 bases at J, leaving 8 bases unmatched. CDR3 residues: CASSLVKREPSGELFF. The DNA for the CDR3 is TGTGCCAGCAGCTTAGTAAAGCGGGAGCCCAGCGGGGAGCTGTTTTTT.

The chain links TRBV7-2 to TRBJ2-2; perhaps D is TRBD1 or TRBD2 (5 bases each). V was pared by 2 bases and J by 0 bases, with 7 bases between. Germline CDR1 and CDR2: SGHTA and FQGNSA. The CDR3 runs 15 residues. The CDR3: CASSLRGANTGELFF. CDR3 bases: TGTGCCAGCAGCTTACGAGGGGCGAACACCGGGGAGCTGTTTTTT.